The subject of this entry is one T cell receptor beta chain. Its antigen remains unidentified. This may arise from a read error, as a much more abundant clone is one base away. The CDR3 end falls 3 residues outside the read, so it is completed with the germline J gene. Here immunoSEQ multiplex PCR was the method, and the copy in TCRdb shows in-frame clones only, minus some. Reported are around 39,000 clones, none seen only once; the ten largest carry around 3.1%. These data belong to a study of T cell clonality in common variable immunodeficiency. Regarding the study as a whole: Fewer deletions and N-nucleotide insertions were reportedly seen in common variable immunodeficiency TCR beta sequences. What drives increased CVID clonality needs T cell subpopulation sequencing. CVID subjects showed higher TCRbeta clonality than healthy controls. Fewer TCRbeta clones were shared among CVID subjects than controls.

The CDR3 totals 12 residues. Germline loops: CDR1 SGHTA, CDR2 FQGNSA. Between the trimmed V and J ends, which lost 7 bases and 5 bases, there was a span of 11 bases. The sequence derives from a person aged 18 to 75 in good health. J is TRBJ1-2 and V is TRBV7-2, with D unclear. Specimen: peripheral blood mononuclear cells. CDR3 sequence: CASNSRLYGYTF. CDR3 DNA (partial): TGTGCCAGCAACTCCCGACTATATGGC.